This T cell receptor beta chain was profiled in a study of blood T cells in healthy people across ages. The V gene end was trimmed by 1 base and the J gene end by 9 bases; junction bases not matched to a gene: 13. This CDR3 contains 19 residues. Germline lookup yields CDR1 SGHRS and CDR2 YFSETQ. Whole-study results and caveats: Long-lived donors exceeded aged donors in naive CD4+ cells and diversity.

With regard to this clonotype: Its target is not known.

The authors ran a second PCR of roughly 6 to 12 cycles using a sample-barcoded 5' primer and a J-beta primer mix. TCRdb independently ran MiXCR on the 5' RACE reads; one entry per CDR3 protein. Here the sample spans hundreds of thousands of distinct CDR3 sequences, 45% to 60% being singletons. This chain joins TRBV5-1 and TRBJ2-1, with 16 bases matching TRBD2. The sample comprised blood. This sequence was found in a man between 60 and 75 years old in good health. The CDR3 protein is CASSLSGLAGGQRPFEQFF. The CDR3 DNA follows: TGCGCCAGCAGCTTGTCGGGACTAGCGGGGGGGCAAAGGCCTTTTGAGCAGTTCTTC.